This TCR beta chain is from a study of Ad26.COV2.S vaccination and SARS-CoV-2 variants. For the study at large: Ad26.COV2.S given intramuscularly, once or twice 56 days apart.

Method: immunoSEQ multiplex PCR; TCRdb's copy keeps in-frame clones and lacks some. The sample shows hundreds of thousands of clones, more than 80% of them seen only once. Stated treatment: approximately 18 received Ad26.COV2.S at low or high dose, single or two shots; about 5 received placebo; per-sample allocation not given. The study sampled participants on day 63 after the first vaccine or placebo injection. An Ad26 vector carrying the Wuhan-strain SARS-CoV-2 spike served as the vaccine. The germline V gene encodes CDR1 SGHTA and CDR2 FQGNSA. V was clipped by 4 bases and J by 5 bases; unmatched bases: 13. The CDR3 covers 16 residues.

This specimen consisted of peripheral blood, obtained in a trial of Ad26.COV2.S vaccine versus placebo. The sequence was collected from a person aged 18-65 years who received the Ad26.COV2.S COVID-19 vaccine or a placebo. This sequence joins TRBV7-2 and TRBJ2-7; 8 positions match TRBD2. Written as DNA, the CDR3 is TGTGCCAGCAGCTCACATTTGGCGGGAGGTTGGGACGAGCAGTACTTC. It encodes CASSSHLAGGWDEQYF.